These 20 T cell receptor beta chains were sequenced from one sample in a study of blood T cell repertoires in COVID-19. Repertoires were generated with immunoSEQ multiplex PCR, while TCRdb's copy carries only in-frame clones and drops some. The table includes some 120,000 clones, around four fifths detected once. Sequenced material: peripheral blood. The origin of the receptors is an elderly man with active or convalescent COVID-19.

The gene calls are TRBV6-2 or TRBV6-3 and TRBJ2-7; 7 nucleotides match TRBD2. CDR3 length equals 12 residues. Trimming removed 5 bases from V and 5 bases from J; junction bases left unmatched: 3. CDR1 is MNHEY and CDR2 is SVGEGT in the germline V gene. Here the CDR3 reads CASSPRGNEQYF. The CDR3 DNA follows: TGTGCCAGCAGTCCGCGGGGGAACGAGCAGTACTTC.

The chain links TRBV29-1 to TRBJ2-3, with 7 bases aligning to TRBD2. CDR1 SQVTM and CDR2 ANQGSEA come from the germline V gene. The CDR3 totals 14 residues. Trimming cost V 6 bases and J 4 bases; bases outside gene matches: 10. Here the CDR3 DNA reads TGCAGCGTGGGCCCGGGGAGGGAGTCAGATACGCAGTATTTT. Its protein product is CSVGPGRESDTQYF.

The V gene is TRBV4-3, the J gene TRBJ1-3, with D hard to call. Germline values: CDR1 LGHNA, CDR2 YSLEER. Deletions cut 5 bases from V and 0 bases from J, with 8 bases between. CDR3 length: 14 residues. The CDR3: CASSSTYSGNTIYF. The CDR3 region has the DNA TGCGCCAGCAGCTCTACTTACTCTGGAAACACCATATATTTT.

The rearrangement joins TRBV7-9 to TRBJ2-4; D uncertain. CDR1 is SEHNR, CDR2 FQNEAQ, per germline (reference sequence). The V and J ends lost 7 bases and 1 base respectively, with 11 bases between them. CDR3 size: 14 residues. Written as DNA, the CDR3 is TGTGCCAGCACAGTCTTAGAGGCCAAAAACATTCAGTACTTC. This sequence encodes CASTVLEAKNIQYF.

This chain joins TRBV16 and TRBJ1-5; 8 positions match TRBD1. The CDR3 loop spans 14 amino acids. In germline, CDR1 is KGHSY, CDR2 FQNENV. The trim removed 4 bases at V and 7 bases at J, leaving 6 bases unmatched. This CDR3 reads CASSLLQGEQPQHF. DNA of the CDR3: TGTGCCAGCAGCCTTCTACAGGGGGAACAGCCCCAGCATTTT. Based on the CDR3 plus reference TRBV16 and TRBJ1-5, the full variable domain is GEEVAQTPKHLVRGEGQKAKLYCAPIKGHSYVFWYQQVLKNEFKFLISFQNENVFDETGMPKERFSAKCLPNSPCSLEIQATKLEDSAVYFCASSLLQGEQPQHFGDGTRLSIL.

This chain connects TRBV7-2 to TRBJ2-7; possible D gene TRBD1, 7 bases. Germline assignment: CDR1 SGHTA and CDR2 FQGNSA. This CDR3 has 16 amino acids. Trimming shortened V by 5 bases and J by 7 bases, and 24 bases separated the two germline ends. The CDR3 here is CASSVLGAGQSKEQYF. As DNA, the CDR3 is TGTGCCAGCAGCGTTCTTGGCGCGGGACAGTCTAAAGAGCAGTACTTC.

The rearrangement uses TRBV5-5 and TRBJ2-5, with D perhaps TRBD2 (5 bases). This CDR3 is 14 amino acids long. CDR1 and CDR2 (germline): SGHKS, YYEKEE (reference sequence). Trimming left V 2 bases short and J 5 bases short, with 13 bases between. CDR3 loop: CASSFSPWEETQYF. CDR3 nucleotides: TGTGCCAGCAGCTTCAGCCCCTGGGAGGAGACCCAGTACTTC. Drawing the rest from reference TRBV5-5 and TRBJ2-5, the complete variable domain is DAGVTQSPTHLIKTRGQQVTLRCSPISGHKSVSWYQQVLGQGPQFIFQYYEKEERGRGNFPDRFSARQFPNYSSELNVNALLLGDSALYLCASSFSPWEETQYFGPGTRLLVL.

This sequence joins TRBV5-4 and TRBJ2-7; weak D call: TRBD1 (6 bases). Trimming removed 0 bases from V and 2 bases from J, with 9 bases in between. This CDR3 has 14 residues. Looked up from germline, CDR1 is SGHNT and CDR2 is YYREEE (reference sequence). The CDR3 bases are TGTGCCAGCAGCTTGGACGGACAGACCTACGAGCAGTACTTC. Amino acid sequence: CASSLDGQTYEQYF.

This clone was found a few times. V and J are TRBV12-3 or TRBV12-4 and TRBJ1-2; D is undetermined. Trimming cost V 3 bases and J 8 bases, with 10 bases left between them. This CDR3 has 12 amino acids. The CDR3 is CASSFESGGYTF. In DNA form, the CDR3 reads TGTGCCAGCAGTTTTGAGTCAGGAGGCTACACCTTC.

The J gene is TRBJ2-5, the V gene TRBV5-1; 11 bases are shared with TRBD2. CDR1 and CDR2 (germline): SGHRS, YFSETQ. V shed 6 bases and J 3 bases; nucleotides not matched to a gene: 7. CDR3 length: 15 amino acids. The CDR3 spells CASTLAGGLEETQYF. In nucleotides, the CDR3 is TGCGCCAGCACTCTAGCGGGGGGACTCGAAGAGACCCAGTACTTC.

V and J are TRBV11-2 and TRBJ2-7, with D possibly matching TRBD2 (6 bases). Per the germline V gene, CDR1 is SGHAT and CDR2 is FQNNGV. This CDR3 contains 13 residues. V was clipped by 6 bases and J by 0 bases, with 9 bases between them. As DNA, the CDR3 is TGTGCCAGCAGGGCGGGGACCTCCTACGAGCAGTACTTC. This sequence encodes CASRAGTSYEQYF.

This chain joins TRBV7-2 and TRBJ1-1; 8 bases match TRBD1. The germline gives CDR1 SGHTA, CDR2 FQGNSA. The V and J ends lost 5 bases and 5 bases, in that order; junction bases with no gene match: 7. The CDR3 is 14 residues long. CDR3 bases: TGTGCCAGCAGCCCAGGACAGGGTAGGACTGAAGCTTTCTTT. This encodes CASSPGQGRTEAFF.

Here the CDR3 DNA reads TGTGCCAGCAGGGCAGTTGGAGAGACCCAGTACTTC. This translates into CASRAVGETQYF. The chain uses TRBV2 and TRBJ2-5; unclear D gene. This CDR3 is built from 12 residues. V gave up 6 bases and J gave up 4 bases, with 9 bases separating them. Per the germline V gene, CDR1 is SNHLY and CDR2 is FYNNEI.

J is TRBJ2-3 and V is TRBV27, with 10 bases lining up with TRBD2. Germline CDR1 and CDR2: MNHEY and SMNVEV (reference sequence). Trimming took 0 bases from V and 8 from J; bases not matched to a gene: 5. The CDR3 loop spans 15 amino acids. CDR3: CASSLSPSGGGTQYF. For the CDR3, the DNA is TGTGCCAGCAGTTTATCCCCTAGCGGGGGTGGTACGCAGTATTTT.

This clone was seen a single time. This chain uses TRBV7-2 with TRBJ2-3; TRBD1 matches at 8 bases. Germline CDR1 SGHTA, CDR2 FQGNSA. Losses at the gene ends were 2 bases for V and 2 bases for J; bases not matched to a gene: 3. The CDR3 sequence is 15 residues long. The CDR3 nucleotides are TGTGCCAGCAGCTTAAGCCAGGGGGCCACAGATACGCAGTATTTT. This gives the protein CASSLSQGATDTQYF.

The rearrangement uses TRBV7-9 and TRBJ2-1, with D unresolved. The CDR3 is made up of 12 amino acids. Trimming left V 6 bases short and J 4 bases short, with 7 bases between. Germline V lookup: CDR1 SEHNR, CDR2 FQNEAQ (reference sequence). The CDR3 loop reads CASSIGYNEQFF. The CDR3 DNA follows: TGTGCCAGCAGTATCGGGTACAATGAGCAGTTCTTC.

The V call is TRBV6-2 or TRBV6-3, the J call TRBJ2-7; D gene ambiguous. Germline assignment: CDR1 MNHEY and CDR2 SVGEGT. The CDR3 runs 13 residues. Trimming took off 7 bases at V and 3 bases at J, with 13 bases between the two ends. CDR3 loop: CASTPGASYEQYF. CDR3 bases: TGTGCCAGCACCCCGGGCGCGAGCTACGAGCAGTACTTC.

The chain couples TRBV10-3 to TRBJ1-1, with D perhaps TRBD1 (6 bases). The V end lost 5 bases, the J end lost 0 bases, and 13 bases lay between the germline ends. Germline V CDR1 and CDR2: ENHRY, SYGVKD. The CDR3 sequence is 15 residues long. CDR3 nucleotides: TGTGCCATCAGTCGAGGGGGGGGAATGAACACTGAAGCTTTCTTT. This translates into CAISRGGGMNTEAFF.

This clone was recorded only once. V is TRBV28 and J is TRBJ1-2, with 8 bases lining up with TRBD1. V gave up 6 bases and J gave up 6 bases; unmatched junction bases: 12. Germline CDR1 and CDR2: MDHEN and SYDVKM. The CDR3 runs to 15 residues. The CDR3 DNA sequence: TGTGCCAGCAGATCCGGACAGGGTTGGCGCGATGGCTACACCTTC. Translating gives CASRSGQGWRDGYTF.

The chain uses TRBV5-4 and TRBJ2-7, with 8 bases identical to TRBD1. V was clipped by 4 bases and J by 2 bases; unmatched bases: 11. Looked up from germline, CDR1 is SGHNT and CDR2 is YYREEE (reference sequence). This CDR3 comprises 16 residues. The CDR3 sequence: CASSPGGTGVTYEQYF. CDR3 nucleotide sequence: TGTGCCAGCAGCCCCGGTGGGACAGGAGTAACCTACGAGCAGTACTTC.